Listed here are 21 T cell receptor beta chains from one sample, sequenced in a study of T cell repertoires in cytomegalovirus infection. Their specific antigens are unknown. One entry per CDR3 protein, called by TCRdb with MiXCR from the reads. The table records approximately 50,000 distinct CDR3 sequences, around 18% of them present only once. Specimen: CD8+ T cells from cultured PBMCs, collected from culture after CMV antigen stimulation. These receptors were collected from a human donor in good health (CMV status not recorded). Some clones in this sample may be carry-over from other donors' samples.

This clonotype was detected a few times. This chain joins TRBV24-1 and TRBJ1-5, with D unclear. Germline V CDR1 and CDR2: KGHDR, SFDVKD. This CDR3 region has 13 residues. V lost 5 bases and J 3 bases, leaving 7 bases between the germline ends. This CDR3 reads CATSVSHNQPQHF. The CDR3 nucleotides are TGTGCCACCAGTGTCTCACACAATCAGCCCCAGCATTTT.

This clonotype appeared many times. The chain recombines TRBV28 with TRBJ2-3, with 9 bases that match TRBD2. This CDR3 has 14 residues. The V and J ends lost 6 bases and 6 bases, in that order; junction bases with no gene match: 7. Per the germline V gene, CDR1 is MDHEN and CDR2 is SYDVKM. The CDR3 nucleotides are TGTGCCAGCAGGATCCTAGCGGGATATGATACGCAGTATTTT. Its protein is CASRILAGYDTQYF.

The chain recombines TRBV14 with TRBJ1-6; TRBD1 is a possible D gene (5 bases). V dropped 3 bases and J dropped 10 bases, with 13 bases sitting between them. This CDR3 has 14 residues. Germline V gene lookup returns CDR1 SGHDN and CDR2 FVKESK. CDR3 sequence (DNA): TGTGCCAGCAGCCACGGAGGGGCCCGATCACCCCTCCACTTT. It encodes CASSHGGARSPLHF.

The CDR3 sequence: CASSAWGNEQFF. CDR3 DNA: TGTGCCAGCAGCGCCTGGGGGAATGAGCAGTTCTTC. This rearrangement joins TRBV11-2 to TRBJ2-1, with D perhaps given as TRBD1 or TRBD2 (5 bases each). The V and J ends lost 5 bases and 7 bases respectively, with 9 bases between them. The CDR3 is 12 amino acids. CDR1 and CDR2 from the germline V gene are SGHAT and FQNNGV.

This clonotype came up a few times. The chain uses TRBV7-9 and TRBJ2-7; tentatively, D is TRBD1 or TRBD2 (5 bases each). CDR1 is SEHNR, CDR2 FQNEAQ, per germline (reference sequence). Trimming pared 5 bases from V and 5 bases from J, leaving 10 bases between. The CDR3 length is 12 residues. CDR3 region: CASSPPGHEQYF. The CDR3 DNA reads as TGTGCCAGCAGCCCTCCGGGGCACGAGCAGTACTTC.

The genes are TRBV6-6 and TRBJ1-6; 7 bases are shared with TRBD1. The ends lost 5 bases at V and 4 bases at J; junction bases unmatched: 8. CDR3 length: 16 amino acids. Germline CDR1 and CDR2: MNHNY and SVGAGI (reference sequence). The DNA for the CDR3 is TGTGCCAGCAGTGGACTCGACAGGGAGTATAATTCACCCCTCCACTTT. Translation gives CASSGLDREYNSPLHF.

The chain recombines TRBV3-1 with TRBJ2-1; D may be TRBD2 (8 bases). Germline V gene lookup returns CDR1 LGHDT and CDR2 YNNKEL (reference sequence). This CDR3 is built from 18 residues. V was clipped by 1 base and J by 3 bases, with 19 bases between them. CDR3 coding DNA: TGTGCCAGCAGCCAAGGAGTTCCCGGGAGGGGGCTCTACAATGAGCAGTTCTTC. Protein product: CASSQGVPGRGLYNEQFF.

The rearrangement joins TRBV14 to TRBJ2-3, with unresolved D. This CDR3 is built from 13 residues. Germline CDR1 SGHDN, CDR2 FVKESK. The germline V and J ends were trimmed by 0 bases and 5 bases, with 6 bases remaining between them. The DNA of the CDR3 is TGTGCCAGCAGCCAAGAAGACTTAGATACGCAGTATTTT. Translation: CASSQEDLDTQYF.

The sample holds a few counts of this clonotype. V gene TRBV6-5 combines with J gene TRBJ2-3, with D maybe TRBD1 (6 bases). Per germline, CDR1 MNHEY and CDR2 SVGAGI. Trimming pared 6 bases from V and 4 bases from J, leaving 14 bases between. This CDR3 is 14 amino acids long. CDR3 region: CASSPSRGPDTQYF. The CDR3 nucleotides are TGTGCCAGCAGCCCCAGCAGGGGCCCAGATACGCAGTATTTT.

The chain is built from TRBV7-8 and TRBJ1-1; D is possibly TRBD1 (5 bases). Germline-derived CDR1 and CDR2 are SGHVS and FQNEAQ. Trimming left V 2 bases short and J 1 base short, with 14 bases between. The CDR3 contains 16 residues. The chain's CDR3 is CASSLNWLDTNTEAFF. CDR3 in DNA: TGTGCCAGCAGCTTAAATTGGCTGGACACGAACACTGAAGCTTTCTTT.

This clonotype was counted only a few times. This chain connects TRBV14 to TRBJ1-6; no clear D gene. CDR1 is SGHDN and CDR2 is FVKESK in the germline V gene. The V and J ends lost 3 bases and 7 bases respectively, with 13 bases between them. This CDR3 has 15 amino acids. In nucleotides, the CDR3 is TGTGCCAGCAGCCAGTTGGGTATGCGCAATTCACCCCTCCACTTT. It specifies CASSQLGMRNSPLHF. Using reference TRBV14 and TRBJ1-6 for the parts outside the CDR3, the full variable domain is EAGVTQFPSHSVIEKGQTVTLRCDPISGHDNLYWYRRVMGKEIKFLLHFVKESKQDESGMPNNRFLAERTGGTYSTLKVQPAELEDSGVYFCASSQLGMRNSPLHFGNGTRLTVT.

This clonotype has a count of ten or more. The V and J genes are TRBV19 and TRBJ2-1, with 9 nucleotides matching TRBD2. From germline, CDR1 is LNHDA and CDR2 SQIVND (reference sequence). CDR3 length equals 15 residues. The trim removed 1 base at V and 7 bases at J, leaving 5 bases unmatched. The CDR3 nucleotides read TGTGCCAGTAGTATAGGTCCAGCGGGGGGAAATGAGCAGTTCTTC. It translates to CASSIGPAGGNEQFF.

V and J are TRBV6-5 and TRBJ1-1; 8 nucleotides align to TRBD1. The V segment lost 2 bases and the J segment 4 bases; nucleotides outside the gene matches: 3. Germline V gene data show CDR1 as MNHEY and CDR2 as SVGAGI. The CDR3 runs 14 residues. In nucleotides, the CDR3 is TGTGCCAGCAGTTACAGCAGGGGGCTCACTGAAGCTTTCTTT. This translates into CASSYSRGLTEAFF.

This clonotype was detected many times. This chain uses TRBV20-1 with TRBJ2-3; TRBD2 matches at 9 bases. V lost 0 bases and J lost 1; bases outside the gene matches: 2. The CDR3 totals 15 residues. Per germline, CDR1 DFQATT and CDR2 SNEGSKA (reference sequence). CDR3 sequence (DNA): TGCAGTGCTAGAGAGTGGACTAGCGGCACAGATACGCAGTATTTT. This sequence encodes CSAREWTSGTDTQYF.

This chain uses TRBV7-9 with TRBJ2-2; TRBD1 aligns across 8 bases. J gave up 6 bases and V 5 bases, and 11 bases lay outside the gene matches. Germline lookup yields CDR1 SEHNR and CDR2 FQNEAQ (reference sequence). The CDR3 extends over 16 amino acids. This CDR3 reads CASSPKGQGLAGELFF. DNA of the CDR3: TGTGCCAGCAGCCCCAAAGGACAGGGATTGGCCGGGGAGCTGTTTTTT. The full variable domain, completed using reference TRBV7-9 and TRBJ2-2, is DTGVSQNPRHKITKRGQNVTFRCDPISEHNRLYWYRQTLGQGPEFLTYFQNEAQLEKSRLLSDRFSAERPKGSFSTLEIQRTEQGDSAMYLCASSPKGQGLAGELFFGEGSRLTVL.

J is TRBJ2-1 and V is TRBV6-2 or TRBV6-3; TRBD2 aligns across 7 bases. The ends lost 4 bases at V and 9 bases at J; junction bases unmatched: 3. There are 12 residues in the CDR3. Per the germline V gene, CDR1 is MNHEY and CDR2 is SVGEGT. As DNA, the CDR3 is TGTGCCAGCAGTTCTAAGCGGGGTGAGCAGTTCTTC. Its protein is CASSSKRGEQFF.

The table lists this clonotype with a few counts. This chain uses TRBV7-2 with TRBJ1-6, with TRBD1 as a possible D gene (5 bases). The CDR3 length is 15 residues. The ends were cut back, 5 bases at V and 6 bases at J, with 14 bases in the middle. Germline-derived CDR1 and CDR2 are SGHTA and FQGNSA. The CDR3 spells CASSPSGQSNSPLHF. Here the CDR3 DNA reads TGTGCCAGCAGCCCGTCGGGGCAGTCTAATTCACCCCTCCACTTT.

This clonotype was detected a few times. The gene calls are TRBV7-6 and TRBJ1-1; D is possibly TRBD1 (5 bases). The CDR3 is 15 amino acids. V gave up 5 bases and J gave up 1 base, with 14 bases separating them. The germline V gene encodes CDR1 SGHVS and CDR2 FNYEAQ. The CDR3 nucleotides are TGTGCCAGCAGCCCTAGGGGCTTATCGAACACTGAAGCTTTCTTT. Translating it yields CASSPRGLSNTEAFF.

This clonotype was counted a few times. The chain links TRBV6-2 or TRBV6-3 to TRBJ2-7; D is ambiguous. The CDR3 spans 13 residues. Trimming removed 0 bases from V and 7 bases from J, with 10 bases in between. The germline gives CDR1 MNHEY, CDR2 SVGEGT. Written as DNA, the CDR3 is TGTGCCAGCAGTTACTCGGACCTGGGGGAGCAGTACTTC. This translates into CASSYSDLGEQYF.

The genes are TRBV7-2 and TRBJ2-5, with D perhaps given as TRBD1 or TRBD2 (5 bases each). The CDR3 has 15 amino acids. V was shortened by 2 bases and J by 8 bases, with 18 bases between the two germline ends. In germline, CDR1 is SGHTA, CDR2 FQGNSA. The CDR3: CASSLLGVRDYTQYF. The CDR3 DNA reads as TGTGCCAGCAGCTTATTAGGGGTGAGGGATTACACCCAGTACTTC.

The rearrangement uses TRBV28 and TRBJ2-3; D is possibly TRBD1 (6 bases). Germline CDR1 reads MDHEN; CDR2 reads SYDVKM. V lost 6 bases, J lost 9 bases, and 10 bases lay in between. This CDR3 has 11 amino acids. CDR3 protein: CASRQGLTQYF. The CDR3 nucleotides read TGTGCCAGCAGACAGGGATTAACGCAGTATTTT.